This TCR beta chain was captured by sequencing in a study of blood T cell repertoires in COVID-19. Study information: The cDNA or gDNA used as material had been derived from T cells, B-cell-depleted T cells, or PBMCs.

Produced via immunoSEQ multiplex PCR; TCRdb's table is partial and in-frame only. There are roughly 220,000 clones in the sample; about 86% occur only once, and about 9.4% lies in the top ten. Germline V gives CDR1 SGHNT, CDR2 YYREEE (reference sequence). The germline V and J ends were trimmed by 4 bases and 1 base, with 11 bases remaining between them. The CDR3 spans 14 residues. This sequence joins TRBV5-4 and TRBJ1-2; TRBD1 is a possible D gene (6 bases). The source of this sequence is a woman between 45 and 65 years old with COVID-19, enrolled during active disease. Source material: peripheral blood. As DNA, the CDR3 is TGTGCCAGCAGCCCAGAGGACAGTAACTATGGCTACACCTTC. Its translation: CASSPEDSNYGYTF. The variable domain in full, completed from reference TRBV5-4 and TRBJ1-2, reads ETGVTQSPTHLIKTRGQQVTLRCSSQSGHNTVSWYQQALGQGPQFIFQYYREEENGRGNFPPRFSGLQFPNYSSELNVNALELDDSALYLCASSPEDSNYGYTFGSGTRLTVV.